A selection of T cell receptor beta chains follows, all from one sample in a study of T cells in Graves' hyperthyroidism and ophthalmopathy. TCRdb itself ran the multiplex PCR reads through MiXCR, one entry per CDR3 protein. The repertoire includes approximately 620,000 distinct CDR3 sequences, roughly a sixth of them detected once, and around 3.5% sits in the top ten. The source material was blood. All receptors derive from a woman aged 35 to 49 with Graves' ophthalmopathy. CDR3s include the opening cysteine and the closing phenylalanine or tryptophan. The D gene is left open where the match is weak. Rows may omit the clone size; those that give it use once, few, many or a size class.

TRBJ2-1 many TRBD2 TRBV29-1 TGCAGCGTTGTTCCCTTTCCTGCTAGCGGGGGTAGTGAGCAGTTCTTC CSVVPFPASGGSEQFF
TRBJ2-2 . TRBD2 TRBV7-2 TGTGCCAGCAGCTACTCCCGGGGGGGGGGGAGAACCGGGGAGCTGTTTTTT CASSYSRGGGRTGELFF
TRBJ2-1 many TRBD2 TRBV7-9 TGTGCCAGCAGCTTAGCACTAGCGGAGTACAATGAGCAGTTCTTC CASSLALAEYNEQFF
TRBJ1-2 many . TRBV28 TGTGCCAGCAGGGAGGCTAACTATGGCTACACCTTC CASREANYGYTF
TRBJ1-2 many . TRBV3-1 TGTGCCAGCAGCCGGGACAATAACTATGGCTACACCTTC CASSRDNNYGYTF
TRBJ1-1 many TRBD1 TRBV6-1 TGTGCCAGCAGTCGGGGACAGCCCGGCCCCTTGAACACTGAAGCTTTCTTT CASSRGQPGPLNTEAFF
TRBJ2-3 few . TRBV27 TGTGCCAGCCTTGGGAGGATCGGAAACACAGATACGCAGTATTTT CASLGRIGNTDTQYF
TRBJ1-1 many . TRBV28 TGTGCCAGCAGCACAGGAGGGATTAACACTGAAGCTTTCTTT CASSTGGINTEAFF
TRBJ1-1 few TRBD1 TRBV28 TGTGCCAGCAGCCAGGGGACAGAACCTGAAGCTTTCTTT CASSQGTEPEAFF
TRBJ2-7 few . TRBV20-1 TGCAGTGCTAGACTAACTAGTGACAACTCCTACGAGCGGTACTTC CSARLTSDNSYERYF
TRBJ2-7 many TRBD1 TRBV28 TGTGCCAGCAGTCCCGAGGGGACAGGGAACGAGCAGTACTTC CASSPEGTGNEQYF
TRBJ2-2 many . TRBV30 TGTGCCTGGAACACCGGGGAGCTGTTTTTT CAWNTGELFF
TRBJ2-7 . . TRBV18 TGTGCCAGCTCACCACGGCGAGACTCCTACGAGCAGCACTTC CASSPRRDSYEQHF
TRBJ1-4 once . TRBV6-1 TGTGCCAGCAGTGAGAGGCAGCCGGGTGAAAAACTGTTTTTT CASSERQPGEKLFF
TRBJ2-7 many TRBD2 TRBV20-1 TGCAGTGCCACTCCGGGACTAGCGGGAGAAGGCTACGAGCAGTACTTC CSATPGLAGEGYEQYF
TRBJ2-7 . . TRBV24-1 TGTGCCGTCTCCAGGGGTCGCGAGCAGTACTTC CAVSRGREQYF
TRBJ1-1 many . TRBV18 TGTGCCAGCTCACCTTACTCCAGGAACACTGAAGCTTTCTTT CASSPYSRNTEAFF
TRBJ1-6 few . TRBV6-4 TGTGCCAGCAGTGACCCCACGGCAGGTTATAATTCACCCCTCCACTTT CASSDPTAGYNSPLHF
TRBJ2-1 . TRBD1 TRBV5-6 TGTGCCGGCAGCTTGCTAGGCGGAGACAGGGTAAACGAGGAGCAGTTCTTC CAGSLLGGDRVNEEQFF
TRBJ2-5 . . TRBV5-1 TGCGCCAGCAGCTTGGATGGGACACAAGAGACCCAGTACTTC CASSLDGTQETQYF
TRBJ2-7 . . TRBV28 TGTGCCAGCACCAACGGCAGGGGACCCTACGAGCAGTACTTC CASTNGRGPYEQYF
TRBJ2-7 many TRBD2 TRBV11-3 TGTGCCAGCAGCGGGACTAGCGACCGCGAGCAGTACTTC CASSGTSDREQYF
TRBJ2-3 . TRBD2 TRBV10-1 TGCGCCAGCAGTGAAGGTAGCGGGAGTGGAGATACGCAGTATTTT CASSEGSGSGDTQYF
TRBJ2-2 few . TRBV24-1 TGTGCCACCAGTGATTTTGGCGACACCACCGGGGAGCTGTTTTTT CATSDFGDTTGELFF
TRBJ1-4 . . TRBV19 TGTGCCAGTAGTATCGGCGTCCTGGCGACTAATGAAAAACTGTTTTTT CASSIGVLATNEKLFF
TRBJ1-5 . . TRBV15 TGTGCCACCAGGGACACTGTAAATCAGCCCCAGCATTTT CATRDTVNQPQHF
TRBJ2-7 few . TRBV15 TGTGCCACCAGCGGGCCAGGGGACACCTACGAGCAGTACTTC CATSGPGDTYEQYF
TRBJ2-5 . TRBD2 TRBV20-1 TGCAGTGCCAACGGACTAGCGCTAATGGAGACCCAGTACTTC CSANGLALMETQYF